What follows is one TCR beta chain and its context. Its antigen is not known. Reverse transcription used roughly 0.5 to 1 ug RNA and random hexamers. It was immunoSEQ multiplex PCR that amplified TCR beta CDR3 across 54 Vbeta and 13 Jbeta. MiXCR, run by TCRdb on the immunoSEQ multiplex PCR reads, gives a single entry per CDR3 protein. The table includes about 130,000 distinct CDR3 sequences, more than 90% detected once. The data were obtained in a study of CD8 T cells in Susac syndrome. Study-level points and caveats: Regarding the TCR sequencing and HLA analysis, the study admitted that a relatively small number of individuals were involved.

V lost 4 bases to trimming and J lost 3 bases, with 15 bases between them. Germline V gene sequence: CDR1 LGHDT, CDR2 YNNKEL (reference sequence). The CDR3 spans 16 residues. The specimen was CD4+ T cells from PBMCs. The source is a human donor in good health. This chain joins TRBV3-1 and TRBJ2-2, with D maybe TRBD1 (6 bases). The CDR3 region is CASSRGLLRDTGELFF. CDR3 DNA sequence: TGTGCCAGCAGCCGGGGGCTATTGAGGGACACCGGGGAGCTGTTTTTT.